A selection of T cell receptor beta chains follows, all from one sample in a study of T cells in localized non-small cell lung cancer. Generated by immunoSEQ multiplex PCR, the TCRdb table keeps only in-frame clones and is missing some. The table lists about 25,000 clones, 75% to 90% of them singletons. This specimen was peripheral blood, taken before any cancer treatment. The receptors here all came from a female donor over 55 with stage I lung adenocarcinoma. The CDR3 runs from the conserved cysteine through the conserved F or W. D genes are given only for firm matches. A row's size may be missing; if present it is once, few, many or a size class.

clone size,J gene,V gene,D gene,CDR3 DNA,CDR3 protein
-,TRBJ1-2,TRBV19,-,TGTGCCAGTAGTTGGCAGGGAGGAGGCTACACCTTC,CASSWQGGGYTF
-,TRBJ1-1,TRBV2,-,TGTGCCAGCAGTGAACCCAAGATGAACACTGAAGCTTTCTTT,CASSEPKMNTEAFF
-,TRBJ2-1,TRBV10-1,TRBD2,TGCGCCAGCAGCCCGGGACTAGGAGTGAATGAGCAGTTCTTC,CASSPGLGVNEQFF
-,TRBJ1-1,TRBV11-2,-,TGTGCCAGCAGCTTAGCTTGGGCAAACACTGAAGCTTTCTTT,CASSLAWANTEAFF
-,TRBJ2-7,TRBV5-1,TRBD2,TGCGCCAGCAGCTTGTGGGGCGGGAGCGATACCTACGAGCAGTACTTC,CASSLWGGSDTYEQYF
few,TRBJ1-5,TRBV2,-,TGTGCCAGCAGTGAAATGTATCAGCCCCAGCATTTT,CASSEMYQPQHF
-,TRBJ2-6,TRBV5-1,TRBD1,TGCGCCAGCAGCCGCAGGACAGGGGGCGCTGGGGCCAACGTCCTGACTTTC,CASSRRTGGAGANVLTF
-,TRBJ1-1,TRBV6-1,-,TGTGCCAGCACTCCACAGGGAGGGGGCACTGAAGCTTTCTTT,CASTPQGGGTEAFF
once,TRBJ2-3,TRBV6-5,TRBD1,TGTGCCAGCAGTTACTCCGACAGGGTTGGAGATACGCAGTATTTT,CASSYSDRVGDTQYF
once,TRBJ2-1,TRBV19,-,TGTGCCAGTAGTAACGGGGAGAACAATGAGCAGTTCTTC,CASSNGENNEQFF
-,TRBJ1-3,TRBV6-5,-,TGTGCCAGCAGTTCCCCGGGGGCGAACACCATATATTTT,CASSSPGANTIYF
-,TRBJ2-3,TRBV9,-,TGTGCCAGCAGCGTTGGGGCTAATTCAGATACGCAGTATTTT,CASSVGANSDTQYF
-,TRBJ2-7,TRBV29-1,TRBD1,TGCAGCGTTGGTGGACAGGCACCTTACGAGCAGTACTTC,CSVGGQAPYEQYF
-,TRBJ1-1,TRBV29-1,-,TGCAGCGTTGATGAGGGGGGGGGCGACACTGAAGCTTTCTTT,CSVDEGGGDTEAFF
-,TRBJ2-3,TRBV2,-,TGTGCCAGCAGCTCCTCGGGACAACCTACAGATACGCAGTATTTT,CASSSSGQPTDTQYF
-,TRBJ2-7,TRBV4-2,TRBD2,TGTGCCAGCAGCCAAGATTGGGGGGGAAGGGAGCAGTACTTC,CASSQDWGGREQYF
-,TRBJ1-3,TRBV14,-,TGTGCCAGCAGCCAAGATTGGTCGACAGGCTTAAGAAACACCATATATTTT,CASSQDWSTGLRNTIYF
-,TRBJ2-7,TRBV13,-,TGTGCCAGCAGCTTACAGGATGGCGAGCAGTACTTC,CASSLQDGEQYF
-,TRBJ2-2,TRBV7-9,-,TGTGCCAGCAGCTTATCGGGGCACGGCGGGGAGCTGTTTTTT,CASSLSGHGGELFF
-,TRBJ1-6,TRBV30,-,TGTGCCACTGGGGAGTGGAATTCACCCCTCCACTTT,CATGEWNSPLHF
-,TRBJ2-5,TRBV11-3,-,TGTGCCAGCAGCCCCCCGGATGCGGAGACCCAGTACTTC,CASSPPDAETQYF
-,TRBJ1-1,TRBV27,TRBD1,TGTGCCAGCAGGGACAGGGAGAACACTGAAGCTTTCTTT,CASRDRENTEAFF
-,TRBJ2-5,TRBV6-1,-,TGTGCCAGCAGCGCTACAGGGTGGGAGACCCAGTACTTC,CASSATGWETQYF
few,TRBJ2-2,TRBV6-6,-,TGTGCCACCCTCCCTCGGACCGGGGAGCTGTTTTTT,CATLPRTGELFF
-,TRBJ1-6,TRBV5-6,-,TGTGCCAGCAGCTTTTTTGAGGGGCGCGGGGTGAATTCACCCCTCCACTTT,CASSFFEGRGVNSPLHF